The 20 T cell receptor beta chains below come from one sample, sequenced in a study of T-cell reconstitution after alpha-beta-depleted transplantation in children. During its preparation, the TCRbeta library received unique molecular identifiers. TCRdb reanalysed the PCR reads using MiXCR and keeps one entry per CDR3 protein. The table records 150,000 to 200,000 distinct CDR3 sequences, approximately 6% of them present only once. The material was PBMCs, obtained before TCRalphabeta/CD19-depleted stem cell transplant. The receptors come from a girl under three years old with combined immunodeficiency, due to receive a stem cell transplant.

V usage is TRBV4-3 and J usage is TRBJ1-3; no reliable D call. The CDR3 runs to 15 residues. V shed 2 bases and J shed 1 base, with 9 bases lying between them. Per germline, CDR1 LGHNA and CDR2 YSLEER. CDR3 nucleotide sequence: TGCGCCAGCAGCCAATTCGACACGTCTGGAAACACCATATATTTT. Translating it yields CASSQFDTSGNTIYF.

This clonotype occurred many times. The chain has TRBV7-2 and TRBJ2-7, with TRBD1 identical over 7 bases. CDR3 size: 14 residues. J gave up 7 bases and V 2 bases, and 8 bases lay outside the gene matches. CDR1 and CDR2 (germline): SGHTA, FQGNSA. The CDR3 reads CASSLWGLGQEQYF. The CDR3 bases are TGTGCCAGCAGCTTATGGGGTCTGGGACAGGAGCAGTACTTC.

This clonotype appeared many times. The chain links TRBV6-2 or TRBV6-3 to TRBJ1-4, with 10 bases fitting TRBD1. The CDR3 extends over 15 amino acids. The V and J ends lost 6 bases and 3 bases, in that order; junction bases with no gene match: 4. CDR1 and CDR2 from the germline V gene are MNHEY and SVGEGT. DNA of the CDR3: TGTGCCAGCAGCAGACAGGGGGCGGCTAATGAAAAACTGTTTTTT. Protein product: CASSRQGAANEKLFF.

The rearrangement links TRBV4-2 to TRBJ2-1; D not certain. V gave up 0 bases and J gave up 3 bases, with 6 bases separating them. CDR3 length equals 14 residues. CDR1 and CDR2 (germline): LGHNA, YNFKEQ. The CDR3 DNA follows: TGTGCCAGCAGCCAAGATCGAAGCTACAATGAGCAGTTCTTC. It codes for CASSQDRSYNEQFF.

This clonotype has only a few counts. The V and J genes are TRBV4-3 and TRBJ2-2; 7 bases agree with TRBD2. The germline V gene has CDR1 LGHNA and CDR2 YSLEER. The CDR3 length is 18 residues. The junction had 8 bases not matched to a gene; V was cut back by 1 base and J by 0 bases. The CDR3 here is CASSQVSGGGTNTGELFF. The DNA for the CDR3 is TGCGCCAGCAGCCAAGTCAGTGGCGGGGGAACGAACACCGGGGAGCTGTTTTTT.

This clonotype occurred many times. J is TRBJ2-7 and V is TRBV7-2; TRBD2 matches 7 bases. This CDR3 spans 14 amino acids. The germline V gene has CDR1 SGHTA and CDR2 FQGNSA. Losses at the gene ends were 2 bases for V and 3 bases for J; bases not matched to a gene: 4. The CDR3 reads CASSLHGRFYEQYF. As DNA, the CDR3 is TGTGCCAGCAGCTTACACGGGAGGTTCTACGAGCAGTACTTC.

In its sample, this clonotype was seen many times. The chain joins TRBV4-1 to TRBJ2-3; TRBD2 agrees at 10 bases. The CDR3 has 18 amino acids. J gave up 4 bases and V 0 bases, and 10 bases lay outside the gene matches. The germline gives CDR1 MGHRA, CDR2 YSYEKL. CDR3 nucleotide sequence: TGCGCCAGCAGCCAAGATCCTAACCCCAGCGGGGGGGCAGATACGCAGTATTTT. This sequence encodes CASSQDPNPSGGADTQYF.

This clonotype appeared a few times. The V gene is TRBV24-1, the J gene TRBJ2-5, with D tentatively TRBD2 (5 bases). This CDR3 has 12 residues. CDR1 and CDR2 (germline): KGHDR, SFDVKD. V gave up 7 bases and J gave up 4 bases, with 9 bases separating them. CDR3 loop: CATSLGRETQYF. CDR3 bases: TGTGCCACCAGCCTTGGGAGAGAGACCCAGTACTTC.

In its sample, this clonotype was seen many times. The rearrangement uses TRBV20-1 and TRBJ2-7, with 7 bases that match TRBD2. CDR3 length: 13 residues. The ends lost 6 bases at V and 6 bases at J; junction bases unmatched: 11. CDR1 and CDR2 (germline): DFQATT, SNEGSKA (reference sequence). CDR3 loop: CSARDYSYTEQYF. For the CDR3, the DNA is TGCAGTGCAAGGGACTATAGTTATACCGAGCAGTACTTC.

A few counts support this clonotype. The chain employs TRBV7-6 and TRBJ2-1; 9 nucleotides match TRBD2. This CDR3 spans 15 amino acids. Trimming cost V 2 bases and J 9 bases; bases outside gene matches: 8. Looked up from germline, CDR1 is SGHVS and CDR2 is FNYEAQ. The CDR3 here is CASSLTGGRAGEQFF. CDR3 DNA: TGTGCCAGCAGCTTAACGGGCGGGAGGGCAGGTGAGCAGTTCTTC.

This clonotype was counted between two and nine times. This CDR3 reads CASSQLRDEQFF. DNA for the CDR3: TGTGCCAGCAGCCAGCTCAGGGATGAGCAGTTCTTC. The chain couples TRBV3-1 to TRBJ2-1; tentatively, D is TRBD1 (5 bases). Germline loops: CDR1 LGHDT, CDR2 YNNKEL (reference sequence). Trimming took off 3 bases at V and 8 bases at J, with 8 bases between the two ends. The CDR3 covers 12 residues.

In its sample, this clonotype was seen many times. The chain links TRBV7-9 to TRBJ2-1, with D hard to call. The CDR3 has 11 residues. Trimming removed 5 bases from V and 9 bases from J, with 8 bases in between. The germline CDR1 and CDR2 sequences are SEHNR and FQNEAQ (reference sequence). CDR3 loop: CASSLLGEQFF. CDR3 nucleotides: TGTGCCAGCAGCCTGTTAGGTGAGCAGTTCTTC.

This clonotype was seen at least ten times. The rearrangement joins TRBV15 to TRBJ1-3; D is unresolved. The CDR3 totals 12 residues. Germline CDR1 reads LNHNV; CDR2 reads YYDKDF (reference sequence). With 5 bases removed from V and 7 bases from J, the gap between germline ends came to 9 bases. The CDR3 DNA reads TGTGCCACCAGCTCCGAAGGGAACACCATATATTTT. It yields the protein CATSSEGNTIYF.

The rearrangement links TRBV10-1 to TRBJ2-1, with 8 bases fitting TRBD2. Germline assignment: CDR1 WNHNN and CDR2 SYGVQD (reference sequence). Unmatched junction bases numbered 7, after V lost 6 bases and J lost 3 bases. The CDR3 totals 15 residues. CDR3 protein: CASSGRGECYNEQFF. The CDR3 DNA reads TGCGCCAGCAGCGGGAGGGGCGAGTGCTACAATGAGCAGTTCTTC.

In regard to this clonotype: A read error is possible here, since a much larger clone lies one base away. The rearrangement uses TRBV12-3 or TRBV12-4 and TRBJ1-5; the D gene is possibly TRBD1 (6 bases). Trimming stripped 6 bases from V and 3 bases from J, with 15 bases between. The CDR3 is 15 residues long. The CDR3 protein is CASRQAGASNQPQHF. The CDR3 bases are TGTGCCAGCAGGCAAGCAGGGGCCTCCAATCAGCCCCAGCATTTT.

As DNA, the CDR3 is TGTGCCAGCAGCGACAGGGTAGGGCAGTACTTC. Amino acids: CASSDRVGQYF. The rearrangement uses TRBV2 and TRBJ2-7; TRBD1 agrees at 7 bases. The CDR3 covers 11 residues. V lost 6 bases, J lost 9 bases, and 5 bases stayed unmatched. CDR1 is SNHLY, CDR2 FYNNEI, per germline.

CDR3 protein: CATFGGEQYF. The DNA of the CDR3 is TGTGCCACCTTTGGGGGCGAGCAGTACTTC. The V gene is TRBV6-5, the J gene TRBJ2-7; D is possibly TRBD1 or TRBD2 (5 bases each). Germline-derived CDR1 and CDR2 are MNHEY and SVGAGI. The CDR3 consists of 10 residues. Trimming took 10 bases from V and 6 from J, leaving 10 bases between them.

This clonotype was seen ten or more times. The gene calls are TRBV12-3 or TRBV12-4 and TRBJ2-7; weak D call: TRBD2 (6 bases). V was clipped by 6 bases and J by 1 base, with 13 bases between them. This CDR3 comprises 14 residues. This CDR3 is CASSPLASSYEQYF. DNA for the CDR3: TGTGCCAGCAGCCCACTAGCTTCATCCTACGAGCAGTACTTC.

This clonotype was found many times. The chain has TRBV28 and TRBJ2-1, with D maybe TRBD1 (6 bases). The CDR3 sequence is 16 residues long. From germline, CDR1 is MDHEN and CDR2 SYDVKM. V lost 8 bases and J lost 1, with 18 bases in between. CDR3 residues: CASPKSNRDSYNEQFF. The CDR3 DNA reads as TGTGCCAGCCCAAAATCAAACAGGGATTCCTACAATGAGCAGTTCTTC.

This clonotype was picked up many times. CDR3 nucleotide sequence: TGCAGCGTTGCCCTAGGGAACCTTGAAAAACTGTTTTTT. Translated: CSVALGNLEKLFF. The V call is TRBV29-1, the J call TRBJ1-4, with no clear D. CDR1 and CDR2 from the germline V gene are SQVTM and ANQGSEA. This CDR3 comprises 13 residues. The ends were cut back, 4 bases at V and 7 bases at J, with 13 bases in the middle.